This is a list of T cell receptor beta chains from one sample in a study of blood T cell repertoires in COVID-19. Sequencing was performed with immunoSEQ multiplex PCR; in TCRdb, only in-frame clones are kept and a portion is missing. The sample holds 200,000 to 300,000 clones, around 84% seen once. Sequencing input: PBMCs or T cells enriched from blood (not recorded which). The receptors derive from a man aged 35 to 55 who had recovered from COVID-19. The CDR3 runs from the conserved cysteine through the conserved F or W. A D gene is named only where the DNA matches it firmly. Not all rows give a size; the values are once, few, many and, for expanded clones, a class.

TGCGCCAGCAGCCAAGACAGCTATGGCTACACCTTC CASSQDSYGYTF TRBV4-1 - TRBJ1-2 -
TGTGCCAGCAGCCAAGGTCCGACAGATACGCAGTATTTT CASSQGPTDTQYF TRBV3-1/TRBV3-2 - TRBJ2-3 -
TGTGCCAGCAGTCCCGACATATACACTGAAGCTTTCTTT CASSPDIYTEAFF TRBV12-3/TRBV12-4 few TRBJ1-1 -
TGTGCCAGCAGCCAAGATTTGCGACAGACAGACGATACGCAGTATTTT CASSQDLRQTDDTQYF TRBV14 - TRBJ2-3 -
TGTGCCAGCAGCTCAGATGGGACAGCGTCTGAAAAACTGTTTTTT CASSSDGTASEKLFF TRBV11-2 many TRBJ1-4 TRBD1
TGTGCCAGAAGCTTGAAACGGGGTTACAATGAGCAGTTCTTC CARSLKRGYNEQFF TRBV5-3 - TRBJ2-1 -
TGTGCCAGCAGCTTTCGGGACAGGGGACCCGGGGAGCTGTTTTTT CASSFRDRGPGELFF TRBV7-8 many TRBJ2-2 TRBD1
TGTGCCAGCAGTTCACACACCGGGACAGGGGGCGATCAGCCCCAGCATTTT CASSSHTGTGGDQPQHF TRBV6-2/TRBV6-3 - TRBJ1-5 TRBD1
TGCGCCAGCAGCCCCGGACAGGGGGCGGGTAATGAGCAGTTCTTC CASSPGQGAGNEQFF TRBV4-3 - TRBJ2-1 TRBD1
TGTGCCAGCAGTCGCGATAGCGGTAGCTCCTACGAGCAGTACTTC CASSRDSGSSYEQYF TRBV6-5 - TRBJ2-7 -
TGTGCTAGCAGCCCCGAAGGGGGCACGTTGACTGAAGCTTTCTTT CASSPEGGTLTEAFF TRBV7-7 - TRBJ1-1 TRBD1
TGTGCCAGCTCAGTTTATGGTCAGAGAGGGACAGGCCGAGAGACCCAGTACTTC CASSVYGQRGTGRETQYF TRBV27 - TRBJ2-5 TRBD1
TGTGCCAGCAGCCAAAGATCCGAGGTAGATACGCAGTATTTT CASSQRSEVDTQYF TRBV3-1/TRBV3-2 - TRBJ2-3 -
TGCGCCAGCAACCCGGGACTAGCGGGAATCTACGAGCAGTACTTC CASNPGLAGIYEQYF TRBV5-1 - TRBJ2-7 TRBD2
TGTGCCAGCAGCCCCAGTGGGCAGTCTAACTATGGCTACACCTTC CASSPSGQSNYGYTF TRBV7-9 once TRBJ1-2 -
TGTGCCAGCAGTGACCCGGGCGGCGGGCAGCCCCAGCATTTT CASSDPGGGQPQHF TRBV2 once TRBJ1-5 -
TGTGCCAGCAGTGACCGCCTGGCAGCGGGGGGCCAAGAGACCCAGTACTTC CASSDRLAAGGQETQYF TRBV6-1 - TRBJ2-5 TRBD2
TGTGCCTGGAGCCCTTCCCCGGGACAGGCAGCGGGCTACACCTTC CAWSPSPGQAAGYTF TRBV30 - TRBJ1-2 TRBD1
TGTGCCACCAGTGATCACGACAGGGGGCTCGACACTGAAGCTTTCTTT CATSDHDRGLDTEAFF TRBV24-1 - TRBJ1-1 TRBD1
TGTGCCAGCAGCCCCCAGGGCCGCCACACTGAAGCTTTCTTT CASSPQGRHTEAFF TRBV3-1/TRBV3-2 - TRBJ1-1 -
TGTGCCAGCAGCGCGGGGACTAGCGGGCGGTGGCGGCAAGAGACCCAGTACTTC CASSAGTSGRWRQETQYF TRBV7-6 - TRBJ2-5 TRBD2
TGTGCCAGCAGCAAATGGGACAGGGAAACTAATGAAAAACTGTTTTTT CASSKWDRETNEKLFF TRBV7-9 few TRBJ1-4 TRBD1
TGTGCCAGCAGCTTAGGGTCTAGCGGGAGGGCCAGGGAGACCCAGTACTTC CASSLGSSGRARETQYF TRBV11-2 - TRBJ2-5 TRBD2
TGTGCCAGCAGTTATGAGGGGGCTGCCTATAATTCACCCCTCCACTTT CASSYEGAAYNSPLHF TRBV27 - TRBJ1-6 TRBD1
TGTGCCAGCAGTTTACGGGAGGGCATGGGGCAGTTCTTC CASSLREGMGQFF TRBV27 - TRBJ2-1 TRBD2
TGTGCCTGGAGTGGACTTAGCGGGGGAAATGAGCAGTTCTTC CAWSGLSGGNEQFF TRBV30 - TRBJ2-1 TRBD2
TGTGCCAGCAGCTTCCACAGGGTCGAGCAGTACTTC CASSFHRVEQYF TRBV5-5 - TRBJ2-7 -
TGTGCCAGCAGCCGGGACACCGGGGAGCTGTTTTTT CASSRDTGELFF TRBV2 once TRBJ2-2 -
TGCAGCTTCGACAGGGATGGAGATACGCAGTATTTT CSFDRDGDTQYF TRBV29-1 - TRBJ2-3 TRBD1
TGTGCCAGCAGTCAGACAGGATCCTGGGGAAATGAAAAACTGTTTTTT CASSQTGSWGNEKLFF TRBV25-1 - TRBJ1-4 -
TGTGCCAGCAGTTTGCGGACAGGTTTCACTGAAGCTTTCTTT CASSLRTGFTEAFF TRBV28 - TRBJ1-1 TRBD1
TGTGCCAGCAGCCGACTGAACCTAGCGGGGGGAGGGGAGACCCAGTACTTC CASSRLNLAGGGETQYF TRBV3-1/TRBV3-2 - TRBJ2-5 TRBD2